These 5 T cell receptor beta chains were all obtained from the same sample, sequenced in a study of cytomegalovirus exposure and HLA in healthy donors (dated 2017 in TCRdb). Receptors were amplified or captured by the immunoSEQ multiplex PCR assay. For the multiplex PCR, a mixture combining 60 forward primers for TCR Vbeta segments and 13 reverse primers for TCR Jbeta segments was used. What TCRdb holds here is the immuneACCESS table cut down to in-frame rearrangements. Part of the clones is not present; checked against another copy, under half of the missing clones reflect an unresolved V gene, and the others are unexplained. The sample table shows some 180,000 clones, and roughly three quarters are seen once. The ten largest clonotypes hold just under 3% of the sample. Sequences were obtained from PBMCs. These receptors all come from a male donor in good health and CMV-seronegative.

This clone was observed a few times. V usage is TRBV15 and J usage is TRBJ2-5, with D tentatively TRBD2 (5 bases). The CDR3 spans 13 residues. CDR1 LNHNV and CDR2 YYDKDF come from the germline V gene (reference sequence). V shed 0 bases and J shed 5 bases, with 7 bases lying between them. CDR3 sequence: CATSRDGLETQYF. The CDR3 nucleotides read TGTGCCACCAGCAGAGATGGACTGGAGACCCAGTACTTC.

The rearrangement uses TRBV28 and TRBJ1-2; 8 positions agree with TRBD1. The CDR3 runs 16 residues. From germline, CDR1 is MDHEN and CDR2 SYDVKM. J lost 1 base, V lost 5 bases, and 9 bases had no gene match. CDR3 residues: CASSPRTGYNNYGYTF. Written as DNA, the CDR3 is TGTGCCAGCAGTCCCCGGACAGGGTACAATAACTATGGCTACACCTTC.

In its sample, this clone was seen a few times. The chain links TRBV6-5 to TRBJ1-5, with a possible D match to TRBD1 (5 bases). Germline values: CDR1 MNHEY, CDR2 SVGAGI. Trimming cost V 5 bases and J 2 bases, with 10 bases left between them. CDR3 length: 14 residues. CDR3 in amino acids: CASSPRQRNQPQHF. DNA of the CDR3: TGTGCCAGCAGTCCTAGACAGCGCAATCAGCCCCAGCATTTT.

As regards this clone: Different DNA sequences within this sample yield the same CDR3. The chain joins TRBV28 to TRBJ1-4; D gene uncertain. This CDR3 region has 11 residues. V was trimmed by 3 bases and J by 8 bases, leaving 4 bases between them. CDR1 MDHEN and CDR2 SYDVKM come from the germline V gene. The CDR3 region is CASSLREKLFF. In nucleotides, the CDR3 is TGTGCCAGCAGTTTGCGGGAAAAACTGTTTTTT.

This clone was seen more than once but under ten times. The chain employs TRBV7-7 and TRBJ2-3; the D is unclear. This CDR3 spans 14 amino acids. Germline values: CDR1 SSHAT, CDR2 FNYEAQ (reference sequence). V was shortened by 5 bases and J by 2 bases, with 11 bases between the two germline ends. The DNA of the CDR3 is TGTGCCAGCAGCCCATCCTCTAACACAGATACGCAGTATTTT. Residues: CASSPSSNTDTQYF.